Listed below are T cell receptor beta chains from one sample, sequenced in a study of CD8 T cells in Susac syndrome. One entry per CDR3 protein, called by TCRdb with MiXCR from the immunoSEQ multiplex PCR reads. The sample carries 180,000 or so distinct CDR3 sequences, around 95% recorded once. The sequencing sample was made of CD4+ T cells from PBMCs. These receptors all stem from a human donor in good health. The CDR3 runs from the conserved cysteine through the conserved F or W. The D gene is left open where the match is weak. Some rows have no size entry. The others give once, few or many, or a class for an expanded clone.

TRBD2	15	TRBJ2-3	TRBV5-4	.	TGTGCCAGCGGCGGGAGGCGGGGGGGCACAGATACGCAGTATTTT	CASGGRRGGTDTQYF
.	13	TRBJ1-1	TRBV19	.	TGTGCCAGTAGTCACAGGGATCTCACTGAAGCTTTCTTT	CASSHRDLTEAFF
.	14	TRBJ1-2	TRBV30	once	TGTGCCTGGAGTTTTACAGCGGGGGAGGATGGCTACACCTTC	CAWSFTAGEDGYTF
.	13	TRBJ2-7	TRBV29-1	.	TGCAGCGTATCGACAGAGCCGGGCAGCGAGCAGTACTTC	CSVSTEPGSEQYF
.	14	TRBJ2-1	TRBV5-1	few	TGCGCCAGCAGCTCGGACAGCTCCTACAATGAGCAGTTCTTC	CASSSDSSYNEQFF
.	18	TRBJ2-6	TRBV13	once	TGTGCCAGCAGCCTTATATGGAACTCTGGCTCTGGGGCCAACGTCCTGACTTTC	CASSLIWNSGSGANVLTF
.	14	TRBJ2-5	TRBV3-1	.	TGTGCCAGCAGCCCCGGACGGTGGCGGGGGACCCAGTACTTC	CASSPGRWRGTQYF
TRBD1	17	TRBJ2-5	TRBV11-2	.	TGTGCCAGCAGCGGGACAGGGACTCAGATAGCTCGGGAGACCCAGTACTTC	CASSGTGTQIARETQYF
TRBD1	15	TRBJ2-5	TRBV9	.	TGTGCCAGCAGCCAATCCGGGACAGAAAAAGAGACCCAGTACTTC	CASSQSGTEKETQYF
.	15	TRBJ1-4	TRBV9	once	TGTGCCAGCAGCGCGACCGGGACCCTTAATGGAAAACTGTTTTTT	CASSATGTLNGKLFF
.	13	TRBJ1-5	TRBV20-1	.	TGCAGTGCAAGACAGGCAGGGAGCCAGCCCCAGCATTTT	CSARQAGSQPQHF